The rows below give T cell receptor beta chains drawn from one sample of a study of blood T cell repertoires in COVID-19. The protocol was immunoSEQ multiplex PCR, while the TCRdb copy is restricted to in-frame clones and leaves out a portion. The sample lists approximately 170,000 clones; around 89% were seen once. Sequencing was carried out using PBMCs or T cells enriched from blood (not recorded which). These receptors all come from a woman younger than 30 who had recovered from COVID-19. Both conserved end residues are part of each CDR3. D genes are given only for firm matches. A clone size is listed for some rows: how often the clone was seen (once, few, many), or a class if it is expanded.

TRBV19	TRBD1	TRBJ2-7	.	CASSIGGQGFYEQYF	TGTGCCAGTAGTATAGGCGGACAGGGTTTCTACGAGCAGTACTTC
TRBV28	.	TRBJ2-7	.	CASRFPGLSYEQYF	TGTGCCAGCAGGTTTCCGGGACTCTCCTACGAGCAGTACTTC
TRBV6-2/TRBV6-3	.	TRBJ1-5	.	CASSYVTGRKNQPQHF	TGTGCCAGCAGTTACGTAACCGGGAGGAAGAATCAGCCCCAGCATTTT
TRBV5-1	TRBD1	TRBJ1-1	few	CASSLAGQGWTEAFF	TGCGCCAGCAGCTTGGCGGGACAGGGTTGGACTGAAGCTTTCTTT
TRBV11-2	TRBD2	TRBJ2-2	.	CASSAGGPRAGELFF	TGTGCCAGCAGCGCGGGAGGGCCCAGAGCGGGGGAGCTGTTTTTT
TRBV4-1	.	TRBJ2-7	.	CASSQEQTGQVYEQYF	TGCGCCAGCAGCCAAGAACAAACAGGTCAAGTTTACGAGCAGTACTTC
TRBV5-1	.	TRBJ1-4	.	CASSSAGKQEKLFF	TGCGCCAGCAGCTCCGCAGGGAAGCAGGAAAAACTGTTTTTT
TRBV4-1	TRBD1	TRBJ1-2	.	CASSQGSTGDNGYTF	TGCGCCAGCAGCCAAGGCTCGACAGGGGATAATGGCTACACCTTC
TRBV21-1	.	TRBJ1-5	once	CASSHTCGTKNQPQHF	TGTGCCAGCAGCCATACCTGTGGGACTAAAAATCAGCCCCAGCATTTT
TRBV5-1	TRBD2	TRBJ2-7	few	CASSLAKAGVHEQYF	TGCGCCAGCAGCTTGGCCAAAGCGGGAGTTCACGAGCAGTACTTC
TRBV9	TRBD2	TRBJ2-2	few	CASSVPGLASNTGELFF	TGTGCCAGCAGCGTCCCAGGACTAGCATCTAACACCGGGGAGCTGTTTTTT
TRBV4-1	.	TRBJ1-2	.	CASSQTQIRLIYGYTF	TGCGCCAGCAGCCAAACACAGATAAGGCTGATCTATGGCTACACCTTC
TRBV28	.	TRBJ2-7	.	CASRLGGGPNEQYF	TGTGCCAGCAGACTTGGGGGGGGGCCCAACGAGCAGTACTTC
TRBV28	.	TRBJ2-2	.	CASRGAGATGELFF	TGTGCCAGCAGGGGGGCGGGAGCGACCGGGGAGCTGTTTTTT
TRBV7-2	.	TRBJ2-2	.	CASNRGGNTGELFF	TGTGCCAGCAACAGGGGGGGGAACACCGGGGAGCTGTTTTTT
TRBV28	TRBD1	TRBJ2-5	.	CASSYYRGETQYF	TGTGCCAGCAGCTACTACAGGGGAGAGACCCAGTACTTC
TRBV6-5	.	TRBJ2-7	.	CASKFPGATYEQYF	TGTGCCAGCAAATTCCCAGGGGCGACCTACGAGCAGTACTTC
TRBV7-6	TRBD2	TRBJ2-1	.	CASSLERDLEQFF	TGTGCCAGCAGCTTAGAGCGGGATCTTGAGCAGTTCTTC
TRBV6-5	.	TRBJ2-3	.	CASSYTGTSTDTQYF	TGTGCCAGCAGTTACACAGGAACTAGCACAGATACGCAGTATTTT
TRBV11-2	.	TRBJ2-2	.	CASSLVPRWQTNTGELFF	TGTGCCAGCAGCTTAGTACCCCGGTGGCAGACAAACACCGGGGAGCTGTTTTTT
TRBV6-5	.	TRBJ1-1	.	CASSTHRVLNTEAFF	TGTGCCAGCAGTACGCACAGGGTTTTGAACACTGAAGCTTTCTTT
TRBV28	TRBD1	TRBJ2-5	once	CASRNRDSREETQYF	TGTGCCAGCAGAAACCGGGACAGTAGGGAAGAGACCCAGTACTTC
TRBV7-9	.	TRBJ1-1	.	CASSLMGNTEAFF	TGTGCCAGCAGCTTAATGGGCAACACTGAAGCTTTCTTT
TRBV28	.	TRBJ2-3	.	CASSIPQNRYTQYF	TGTGCCAGCAGTATACCACAAAACCGATACACGCAGTATTTT
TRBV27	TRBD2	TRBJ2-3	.	CASSLYGGGGRDTQYF	TGTGCCAGCAGTTTATACGGGGGGGGAGGACGAGATACGCAGTATTTT
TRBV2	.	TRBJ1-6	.	CASMRNLYNSPLHF	TGTGCCAGCATGAGGAATCTGTATAATTCACCCCTCCACTTT
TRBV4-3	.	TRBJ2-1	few	CASSQHHGGLGGSEQFF	TGCGCCAGCAGCCAACACCACGGTGGGTTGGGGGGTAGTGAGCAGTTCTTC
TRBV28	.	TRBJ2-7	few	CASSLFGQGNEQYF	TGTGCCAGCAGTTTATTCGGGCAGGGTAACGAGCAGTACTTC
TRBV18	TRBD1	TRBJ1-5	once	CASSQGQGHQPQHF	TGTGCCAGCTCCCAGGGACAGGGACATCAGCCCCAGCATTTT
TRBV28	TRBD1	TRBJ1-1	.	CASSPGGRNTEAFF	TGTGCCAGCAGCCCAGGGGGCCGGAACACTGAAGCTTTCTTT
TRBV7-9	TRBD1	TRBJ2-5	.	CASSLVGQGGETQYF	TGTGCCAGCAGCTTAGTGGGACAGGGTGGAGAGACCCAGTACTTC
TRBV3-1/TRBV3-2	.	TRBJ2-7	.	CASSILVGAYEQYF	TGTGCCAGCAGCATCCTAGTGGGTGCCTACGAGCAGTACTTC
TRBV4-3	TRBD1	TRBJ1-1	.	CASSPGQGFTEAFF	TGCGCCAGCAGCCCAGGACAGGGGTTCACTGAAGCTTTCTTT
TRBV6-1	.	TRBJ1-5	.	CASSERWEGQPQHF	TGTGCCAGCAGTGAACGTTGGGAGGGTCAGCCCCAGCATTTT
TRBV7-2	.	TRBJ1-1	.	CASSPRRGSTEAFF	TGTGCCAGCAGCCCCAGGCGGGGGAGCACTGAAGCTTTCTTT
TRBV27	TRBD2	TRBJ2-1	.	CASRSSGRAADEQFF	TGTGCCAGCAGATCTAGCGGGAGGGCCGCGGATGAGCAGTTCTTC
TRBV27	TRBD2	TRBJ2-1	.	CASSYEAWREGPRNEQFF	TGTGCCAGCAGTTATGAGGCGTGGCGGGAGGGCCCTAGGAATGAGCAGTTCTTC
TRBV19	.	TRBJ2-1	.	CSKVAGGMGGPYNEQFF	TGTTCTAAGGTGGCAGGGGGAATGGGGGGACCTTACAATGAGCAGTTCTTC
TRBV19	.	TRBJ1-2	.	CASIGGNGYTF	TGTGCCAGCATCGGGGGGAACGGCTACACCTTC
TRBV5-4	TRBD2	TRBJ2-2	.	CASRVDLGLAGAGELFF	TGTGCCAGCAGGGTCGACTTGGGACTAGCGGGAGCCGGGGAGCTGTTTTTT
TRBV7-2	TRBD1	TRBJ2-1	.	CASSPEGRGYNEQFF	TGTGCCAGCAGCCCCGAGGGCAGGGGGTACAATGAGCAGTTCTTC
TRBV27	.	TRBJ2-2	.	CASSQYTSGTGELFF	TGTGCCAGCAGTCAATACACCTCGGGCACCGGGGAGCTGTTTTTT
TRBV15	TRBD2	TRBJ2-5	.	CATSRDPGLGETQYF	TGTGCCACCAGCAGAGATCCGGGACTAGGAGAGACCCAGTACTTC
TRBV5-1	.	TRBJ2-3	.	CASSPFYRDTQYF	TGCGCCAGCAGCCCCTTCTACCGAGATACGCAGTATTTT
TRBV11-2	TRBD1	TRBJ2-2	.	CASSLTGTGVIGELFF	TGTGCCAGCAGCCTAACCGGGACAGGGGTGATCGGGGAGCTGTTTTTT
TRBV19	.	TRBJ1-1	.	CASSAPLGEGLTEAFF	TGTGCCAGTAGTGCACCGCTGGGTGAGGGACTCACTGAAGCTTTCTTT
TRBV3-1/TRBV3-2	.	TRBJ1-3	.	CASSQGRSGNTIYF	TGTGCCAGCAGCCAAGGCAGGTCTGGAAACACCATATATTTT
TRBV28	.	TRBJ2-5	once	CASSLSGVQETQYF	TGTGCCAGCAGTTTATCCGGGGTCCAAGAGACCCAGTACTTC
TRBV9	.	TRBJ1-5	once	CASSVSGHSNQPQHF	TGTGCCAGCAGCGTATCAGGGCATAGCAATCAGCCCCAGCATTTT
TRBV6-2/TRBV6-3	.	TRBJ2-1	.	CASSYGLNNEQFF	TGTGCCAGCAGTTACGGGCTGAACAATGAGCAGTTCTTC
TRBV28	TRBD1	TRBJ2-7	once	CASSPGTGDSYEQYF	TGTGCCAGCAGTCCGGGGACAGGGGACTCCTACGAGCAGTACTTC
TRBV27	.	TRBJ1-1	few	CASSATPGTMNTEAFF	TGTGCCAGCAGTGCGACGCCCGGGACAATGAACACTGAAGCTTTCTTT
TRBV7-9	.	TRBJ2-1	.	CASSASGLRAASSYNEQFF	TGTGCCAGCAGCGCCAGCGGGCTGCGAGCGGCTAGCTCCTACAATGAGCAGTTCTTC
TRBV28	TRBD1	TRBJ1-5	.	CATLGRGRQPQHF	TGTGCCACCCTAGGTAGGGGGCGTCAGCCCCAGCATTTT
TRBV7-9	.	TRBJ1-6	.	CASSFRYNSPLHF	TGTGCCAGCAGCTTTCGTTATAATTCACCCCTCCACTTT